This T cell receptor beta chain was captured in a study of blood T cells in healthy people across ages. A second roughly 7 to 11 cycle PCR used barcoded and J-beta primers. TCRdb ran MiXCR on the 5' RACE reads and lists one entry per CDR3 protein. The sample records roughly 1.5 million distinct CDR3 sequences, about 42% being singletons. The V gene lost 0 bases and the J gene lost 7 bases, with 16 bases spanning the gap. The CDR3 length is 14 residues. CDR1 DFQATT and CDR2 SNEGSKA come from the germline V gene (reference sequence). V is TRBV20-1 and J is TRBJ2-7; TRBD2 might be the D (6 bases). This sequence originates from a woman aged 18-29 years in good health. The sequenced sample consisted of blood. The CDR3 reads CSARDRTKYNEQYF. CDR3 sequence (DNA): TGCAGTGCTAGAGATCGGACTAAGTACAATGAGCAGTACTTC.